One and the same sample provided the 30 T cell receptor beta chains below, sequenced in a study of cytomegalovirus exposure and HLA in healthy donors. In the PCR, 60 Vbeta and 13 Jbeta primers were used. Libraries were prepared by immunoSEQ multiplex PCR; TCRdb keeps only in-frame clonotypes and omits some of them. The sample carries about 130,000 clones, about 82% recorded once. The sample comprised PBMCs. These receptors originate from a boy younger than 18 in good health and CMV-seronegative.

The chain recombines TRBV30 with TRBJ2-1; D perhaps matches TRBD2 (7 bases). This CDR3 is built from 13 residues. Germline V gene lookup returns CDR1 GTSNPN and CDR2 SVGIG (reference sequence). V lost 3 bases, J lost 12 bases, and 18 bases lay in between. The CDR3 region is CAWSLLAEGGQFF. For the CDR3, the DNA is TGTGCCTGGAGCCTCCTAGCGGAGGGGGGGCAGTTCTTC.

V gene TRBV18 combines with J gene TRBJ2-2; D is ambiguous. The CDR3 loop spans 15 amino acids. V lost 7 bases and J 2 bases, leaving 14 bases between the germline ends. The germline CDR1 and CDR2 sequences are KGHSH and LQKENI. CDR3 sequence reads: CASFINRANTGELFF. The CDR3 DNA sequence: TGTGCCAGCTTTATCAACAGAGCAAACACCGGGGAGCTGTTTTTT.

CDR3 sequence reads: CASSHPSGYEQYF. The CDR3 bases are TGTGCCAGCAGCCACCCTTCGGGCTACGAGCAGTACTTC. V is TRBV7-2 and J is TRBJ2-7; no clear D gene. This CDR3 has 13 amino acids. Trimming stripped 5 bases from V and 3 bases from J, with 11 bases between. Germline V gene sequence: CDR1 SGHTA, CDR2 FQGNSA. The whole variable domain, remainder taken from reference TRBV7-2 and TRBJ2-7, is GAGVSQSPSNKVTEKGKDVELRCDPISGHTALYWYRQSLGQGLEFLIYFQGNSAPDKSGLPSDRFSAERTGGSVSTLTIQRTQQEDSAVYLCASSHPSGYEQYFGPGTRLTVT.

The chain combines TRBV5-1 with TRBJ2-1, with D perhaps matching TRBD1 (5 bases). V was clipped by 2 bases and J by 16 bases, with 22 bases between them. Per germline, CDR1 SGHRS and CDR2 YFSETQ. This CDR3 region has 14 residues. As DNA, the CDR3 is TGCGCCAGCAGCTTCCAAGGAAGTGACAGTGAATACTTCTTC. Amino acids: CASSFQGSDSEYFF.

This clone was seen a handful of times. The chain couples TRBV13 to TRBJ2-7; 9 bases align to TRBD2. The V and J ends lost 6 bases and 6 bases, in that order; junction bases with no gene match: 6. CDR1 PRHDT and CDR2 FYEKMQ come from the germline V gene (reference sequence). The CDR3 has 13 amino acids. The CDR3 coding sequence is TGTGCCAGCAGGGACAGCGGGAGGAGCGAGCAGTACTTC. Translation gives CASRDSGRSEQYF.

In its sample, this clone was seen a few times. The chain has TRBV5-6 and TRBJ1-4; D is perhaps TRBD1 (6 bases). The CDR3 totals 16 residues. Trimming removed 4 bases at V and 3 bases at J, with 16 bases between. Germline V gene sequence: CDR1 SGHDT, CDR2 YYEEEE. In DNA form, the CDR3 reads TGTGCCAGCAGCCGTACAGGGCAAGGGGCTAATGAAAAACTGTTTTTT. It yields the protein CASSRTGQGANEKLFF.

V and J are TRBV4-1 and TRBJ2-1, with D perhaps TRBD1 (6 bases). V lost 0 bases to trimming and J lost 9 bases, with 21 bases between them. Germline V gives CDR1 MGHRA, CDR2 YSYEKL. This CDR3 is 17 amino acids long. DNA of the CDR3: TGCGCCAGCAGCCAAGACACGCCAGGGGTTCAGAGTAGTGAGCAGTTCTTC. Translated, it gives CASSQDTPGVQSSEQFF.

This chain connects TRBV6-5 to TRBJ2-7; TRBD1 aligns across 8 bases. The V segment lost 2 bases and the J segment 5 bases; nucleotides outside the gene matches: 5. Germline lookup yields CDR1 MNHEY and CDR2 SVGAGI. This CDR3 is 14 amino acids long. DNA of the CDR3: TGTGCCAGCAGTTACATGGACAGGGAGAACGAGCAGTACTTC. Amino acids: CASSYMDRENEQYF.

In this sample, this clone turned up once. The rearrangement links TRBV4-1 to TRBJ1-5; TRBD1 might be the D (5 bases). Per germline, CDR1 MGHRA and CDR2 YSYEKL. The CDR3 length is 17 residues. V gave up 0 bases and J gave up 7 bases, with 19 bases separating them. This chain's CDR3 is CASSQDGAGRAWQPQHF. CDR3 in DNA: TGCGCCAGCAGCCAAGATGGTGCAGGGCGAGCTTGGCAGCCCCAGCATTTT.

This clone appeared a single time. J is TRBJ2-7 and V is TRBV19, with a possible D match to TRBD2 (6 bases). Germline V gives CDR1 LNHDA, CDR2 SQIVND (reference sequence). This CDR3 has 15 amino acids. V lost 3 bases, J lost 7 bases, and 19 bases lay in between. CDR3 loop: CASSIISASAGEQYF. The CDR3 DNA is TGTGCCAGTAGTATTATTTCGGCCTCCGCGGGGGAGCAGTACTTC.

The chain links TRBV21-1 to TRBJ2-2; the table's D call of TRBD1 was not tested on the DNA. TRBV21-1 is annotated as a pseudogene. The CDR3 spans 16 residues. In nucleotides, the CDR3 is TGTGCCAGCAGCAAAGAGGAGACAGGGGGCACCGGGGAGCTGTTTTTT. Residues: CASSKEETGGTGELFF.

This sequence joins TRBV6-6 and TRBJ2-3; possibly TRBD1 for D (6 bases). CDR1 MNHNY and CDR2 SVGAGI come from the germline V gene (reference sequence). The CDR3 length is 14 residues. Trimming removed 8 bases from V and 2 bases from J, with 14 bases in between. This chain's CDR3 is CASLGAGLTDTQYF. CDR3 coding DNA: TGTGCCAGCCTGGGGGCAGGGCTCACAGATACGCAGTATTTT.

The chain carries TRBV15 and TRBJ1-1; the D gene is possibly TRBD1 (5 bases). The V gene's germline CDR1 is LNHNV and CDR2 YYDKDF (reference sequence). This CDR3 contains 15 residues. Trimming removed 0 bases from V and 0 bases from J, with 8 bases in between. CDR3 protein: CATSRDGAMNTEAFF. CDR3 DNA sequence: TGTGCCACCAGCAGAGATGGGGCCATGAACACTGAAGCTTTCTTT.

The V and J genes are TRBV27 and TRBJ1-5, with D uncertain. The CDR3 is 15 residues long. Germline V gene lookup returns CDR1 MNHEY and CDR2 SMNVEV (reference sequence). The ends were cut back, 0 bases at V and 4 bases at J, with 10 bases in the middle. For the CDR3, the DNA is TGTGCCAGCAGTTTATCCTTAGGGAGAAATCAGCCCCAGCATTTT. Translating it yields CASSLSLGRNQPQHF.

The chain employs TRBV27 and TRBJ2-3; tentative D call: TRBD1 (6 bases). Trimming stripped 1 base from V and 4 bases from J, with 18 bases between. There are 17 residues in the CDR3. Germline assignment: CDR1 MNHEY and CDR2 SMNVEV (reference sequence). CDR3 nucleotides: TGTGCCAGCAGTTTATACAGGGTGGGGTTGGGGGCAGATACGCAGTATTTT. Its protein is CASSLYRVGLGADTQYF.

The V gene is TRBV7-8, the J gene TRBJ1-2; tentatively, D is TRBD1 (5 bases). CDR3 length: 15 residues. The germline gives CDR1 SGHVS, CDR2 FQNEAQ. V was pared by 1 base and J by 2 bases, with 11 bases between. In nucleotides, the CDR3 is TGTGCCAGCAGCTTAGGGGGCCTTTTAAACTATGGCTACACCTTC. Encoded protein: CASSLGGLLNYGYTF.

The J gene is TRBJ2-1, the V gene TRBV30; D is perhaps TRBD1 (6 bases). CDR1 GTSNPN and CDR2 SVGIG come from the germline V gene (reference sequence). The CDR3 covers 14 residues. V dropped 2 bases and J dropped 6 bases, with 14 bases sitting between them. The CDR3 spells CAWSTWLQGNEQFF. CDR3 DNA: TGTGCCTGGAGTACCTGGCTACAGGGCAATGAGCAGTTCTTC. Full variable domain (missing parts from reference TRBV30 and TRBJ2-1): SQTIHQWPATLVQPVGSPLSLECTVEGTSNPNLYWYRQAAGRGLQLLFYSVGIGQISSEVPQNLSASRPQDRQFILSSKKLLLSDSGFYLCAWSTWLQGNEQFFGPGTRLTVL.

The V call is TRBV4-2, the J call TRBJ2-1, with D possibly matching TRBD2 (5 bases). This CDR3 is built from 16 residues. The V gene's germline CDR1 is LGHNA and CDR2 YNFKEQ. The V end lost 1 base, the J end lost 10 bases, and 20 bases lay between the germline ends. In nucleotides, the CDR3 is TGTGCCAGCAGCCAAGCGGTCCTAGCTCCTTCCGGGGAGCAGTTCTTC. Encoded protein: CASSQAVLAPSGEQFF.

This chain uses TRBV2 with TRBJ2-2; no clear D. CDR3 size: 13 residues. Germline CDR1 reads SNHLY; CDR2 reads FYNNEI. V was shortened by 4 bases and J by 7 bases, with 10 bases between the two germline ends. The CDR3 spells CASSGGRLGELFF. Written as DNA, the CDR3 is TGTGCCAGCAGTGGTGGGCGTCTCGGGGAGCTGTTTTTT.

The chain joins TRBV2 to TRBJ2-2; D gene uncertain. V shed 4 bases and J shed 3 bases, with 12 bases lying between them. The CDR3 sequence is 15 residues long. Germline loops: CDR1 SNHLY, CDR2 FYNNEI. CDR3 sequence (DNA): TGTGCCAGCAGTGTCCTACCCCCCGACACCGGGGAGCTGTTTTTT. Amino acids: CASSVLPPDTGELFF.

The chain is built from TRBV5-1 and TRBJ1-2, with 9 bases aligning to TRBD1. Germline assignment: CDR1 SGHRS and CDR2 YFSETQ. V shed 4 bases, J shed 2 bases, and the junction held 9 bases outside the gene matches. The CDR3 is 16 residues long. CDR3 residues: CASSQPRQGENYGYTF. The CDR3, as DNA: TGCGCCAGCAGCCAACCTAGACAGGGGGAGAACTATGGCTACACCTTC.

This chain links TRBV27 with TRBJ2-1; D is possibly TRBD1 (5 bases). Germline lookup yields CDR1 MNHEY and CDR2 SMNVEV (reference sequence). Trimming cost V 2 bases and J 4 bases, with 12 bases left between them. The CDR3 is made up of 15 amino acids. As DNA, the CDR3 is TGTGCCAGCAGTTTAGGGGCTAGTAAGTACAATGAGCAGTTCTTC. Translated: CASSLGASKYNEQFF.

J is TRBJ2-7 and V is TRBV5-1; D possibly corresponds to TRBD1 (6 bases). The CDR3 contains 15 residues. V lost 0 bases and J lost 6, with 16 bases in between. The germline gives CDR1 SGHRS, CDR2 YFSETQ. CDR3 DNA sequence: TGCGCCAGCAGCTTGGTAACTGGACAGCCGCCCGAGCAGTACTTC. It yields the protein CASSLVTGQPPEQYF.

Only one count was recorded for this clone. J is TRBJ2-5 and V is TRBV30; 7 bases map to TRBD1. CDR3 length equals 13 residues. Per germline, CDR1 GTSNPN and CDR2 SVGIG (reference sequence). The V and J ends lost 1 base and 2 bases, in that order; junction bases with no gene match: 1. CDR3 sequence (DNA): TGTGCCTGGAGTGCGGGACAGCAAGAGACCCAGTACTTC. Its protein is CAWSAGQQETQYF.

The chain is built from TRBV5-1 and TRBJ2-5; 10 nucleotides line up with TRBD2. The germline V gene encodes CDR1 SGHRS and CDR2 YFSETQ. The trim removed 4 bases at V and 5 bases at J, leaving 11 bases unmatched. The CDR3 totals 16 residues. The CDR3, as DNA: TGCGCCAGCAGCCCCGGACTAGCGGAGAGGGGGGAGACCCAGTACTTC. It encodes CASSPGLAERGETQYF.

V usage is TRBV10-3 and J usage is TRBJ2-7; 9 positions agree with TRBD2. The germline gives CDR1 ENHRY, CDR2 SYGVKD. Unmatched junction bases numbered 5, after V lost 2 bases and J lost 3 bases. The CDR3 runs 15 residues. As DNA, the CDR3 is TGTGCCATCAGTGAGCCGACTAGCGGCGACTACGAGCAGTACTTC. Translated: CAISEPTSGDYEQYF.

The sample holds a few counts of this clone. V is TRBV2 and J is TRBJ2-2, with 8 bases identical to TRBD1. The CDR3 has 15 residues. After removal of 8 bases from V and 5 bases from J, the junction contained 10 bases not matched to a gene. Germline CDR1 is SNHLY and CDR2 is FYNNEI. Written as DNA, the CDR3 is TGTGCCAGCCTGCCGGACAGGGCGGGAACCGGGGAGCTGTTTTTT. Amino acids: CASLPDRAGTGELFF.

The chain has TRBV5-6 and TRBJ2-5; 7 bases map to TRBD1. With the DNA end fitting TRBJ2-7 better, the J assignment may be wrong. The CDR3 runs to 16 residues. In germline, CDR1 is SGHDT, CDR2 YYEEEE. The CDR3 bases are TGTGCCAGCAGCTTGGTATTTTCAGGGGGATTCTACGAGCAGTACTTC. It yields the protein CASSLVFSGGFYEQYF.

The V gene is TRBV4-2, the J gene TRBJ2-1, with D possibly matching TRBD2 (6 bases). V lost 6 bases, J lost 9 bases, and 21 bases lay in between. The CDR3 length is 15 residues. Germline values: CDR1 LGHNA, CDR2 YNFKEQ. The DNA for the CDR3 is TGTGCCAGCAGTCCAGACCCTACTAGCTACGGTGAGCAGTTCTTC. Amino acid sequence: CASSPDPTSYGEQFF.

The CDR3 DNA sequence: TGTGCCAGCACCCCGGGACAGATGAACTATGGCTACACCTTC. Translating gives CASTPGQMNYGYTF. The chain is built from TRBV6-5 and TRBJ1-2; 7 bases are a match to TRBD1. V shed 7 bases, J shed 2 bases, and the junction held 7 bases outside the gene matches. The CDR3 sequence is 14 residues long. Germline CDR1 MNHEY, CDR2 SVGAGI.